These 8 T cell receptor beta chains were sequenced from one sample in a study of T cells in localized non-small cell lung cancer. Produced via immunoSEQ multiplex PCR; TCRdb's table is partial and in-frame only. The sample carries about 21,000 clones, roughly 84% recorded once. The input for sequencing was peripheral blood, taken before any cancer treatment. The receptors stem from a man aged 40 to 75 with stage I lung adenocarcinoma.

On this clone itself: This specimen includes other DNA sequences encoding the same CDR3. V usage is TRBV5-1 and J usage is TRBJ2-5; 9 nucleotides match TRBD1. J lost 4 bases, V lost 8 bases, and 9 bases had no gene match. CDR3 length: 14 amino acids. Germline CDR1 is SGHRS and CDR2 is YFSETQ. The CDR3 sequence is CASSPDRGGETQYF. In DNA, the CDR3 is TGCGCCAGTAGCCCGGACAGGGGAGGAGAGACCCAGTACTTC.

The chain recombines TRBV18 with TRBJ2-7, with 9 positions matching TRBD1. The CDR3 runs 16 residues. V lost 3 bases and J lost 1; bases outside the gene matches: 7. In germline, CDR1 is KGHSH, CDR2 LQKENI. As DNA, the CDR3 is TGTGCCAGCTCACCGGCACCGGGACAGGGTTCCTACGAGCAGTACTTC. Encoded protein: CASSPAPGQGSYEQYF.

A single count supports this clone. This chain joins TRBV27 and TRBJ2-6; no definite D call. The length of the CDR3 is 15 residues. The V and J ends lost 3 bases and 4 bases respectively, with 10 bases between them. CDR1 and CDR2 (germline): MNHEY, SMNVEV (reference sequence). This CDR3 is CASSLSSGGANVLTF. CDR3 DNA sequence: TGTGCCAGCAGTTTGTCCTCTGGAGGGGCCAACGTCCTGACTTTC.

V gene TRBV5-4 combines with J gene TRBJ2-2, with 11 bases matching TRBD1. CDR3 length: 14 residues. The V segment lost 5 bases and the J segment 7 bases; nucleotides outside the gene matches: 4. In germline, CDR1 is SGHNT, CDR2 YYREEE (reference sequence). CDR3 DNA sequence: TGTGCCAGCAGAGATGGGACAGGGGGCGGGGAGCTGTTTTTT. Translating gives CASRDGTGGGELFF. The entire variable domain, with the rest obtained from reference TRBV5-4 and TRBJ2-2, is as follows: ETGVTQSPTHLIKTRGQQVTLRCSSQSGHNTVSWYQQALGQGPQFIFQYYREEENGRGNFPPRFSGLQFPNYSSELNVNALELDDSALYLCASRDGTGGGELFFGEGSRLTVL.

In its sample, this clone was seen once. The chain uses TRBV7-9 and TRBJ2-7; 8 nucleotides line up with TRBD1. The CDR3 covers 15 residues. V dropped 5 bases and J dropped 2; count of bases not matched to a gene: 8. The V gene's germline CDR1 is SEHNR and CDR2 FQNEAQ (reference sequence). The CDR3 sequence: CASSVTGEKPYEQYF. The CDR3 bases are TGTGCCAGCAGCGTGACAGGGGAGAAGCCCTACGAGCAGTACTTC. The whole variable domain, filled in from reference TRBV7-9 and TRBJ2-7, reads DTGVSQNPRHKITKRGQNVTFRCDPISEHNRLYWYRQTLGQGPEFLTYFQNEAQLEKSRLLSDRFSAERPKGSFSTLEIQRTEQGDSAMYLCASSVTGEKPYEQYFGPGTRLTVT.

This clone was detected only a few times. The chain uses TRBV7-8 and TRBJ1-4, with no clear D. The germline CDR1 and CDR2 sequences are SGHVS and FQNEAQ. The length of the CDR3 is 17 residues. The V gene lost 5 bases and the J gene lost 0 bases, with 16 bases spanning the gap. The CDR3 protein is CASSTSRLRATNEKLFF. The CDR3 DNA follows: TGTGCCAGCAGCACATCCCGACTCCGTGCAACTAATGAAAAACTGTTTTTT.

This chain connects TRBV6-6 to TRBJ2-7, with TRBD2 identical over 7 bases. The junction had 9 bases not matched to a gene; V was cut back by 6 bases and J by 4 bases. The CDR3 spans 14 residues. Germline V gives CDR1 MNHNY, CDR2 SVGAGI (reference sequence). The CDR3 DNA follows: TGTGCCAGCAGGCCTTCGGGGCGGGGGTACGAGCAGTACTTC. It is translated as CASRPSGRGYEQYF.

The CDR3 spells CASSLETSSGTQYF. CDR3 in DNA: TGTGCCAGCAGCCTCGAGACAAGCAGTGGGACCCAGTACTTC. The J gene is TRBJ2-5, the V gene TRBV5-4; D gene unclear. Germline loops: CDR1 SGHNT, CDR2 YYREEE (reference sequence). V lost 4 bases and J lost 7, with 17 bases in between. The CDR3 has 14 amino acids.